This T cell receptor (beta chain) was recovered during a study of blood T cell repertoires in COVID-19. The protocol was immunoSEQ multiplex PCR, while the TCRdb copy is restricted to in-frame clones and leaves out a portion. The sample consists of approximately 280,000 clones, roughly four fifths of them appearing once. Deletions cut 4 bases from V and 7 bases from J, with 5 bases between. The CDR3 is 12 residues long. Residents of 20 to 25 US areas, aged about 18 to 89 years, made up the participants. Categorization into cohorts depended on clinical history that participants reported. The TCR sequence derives from a man between 40 and 49 years old who had been exposed to COVID-19. The chain uses TRBV12-3 or TRBV12-4 and TRBJ1-6; D unresolved. The specimen was PBMCs or T cells enriched from blood (not recorded which). The CDR3 here is CASSSLNSPLHF. CDR3 nucleotide sequence: TGTGCCAGCAGTTCCCTCAATTCACCCCTCCACTTT.